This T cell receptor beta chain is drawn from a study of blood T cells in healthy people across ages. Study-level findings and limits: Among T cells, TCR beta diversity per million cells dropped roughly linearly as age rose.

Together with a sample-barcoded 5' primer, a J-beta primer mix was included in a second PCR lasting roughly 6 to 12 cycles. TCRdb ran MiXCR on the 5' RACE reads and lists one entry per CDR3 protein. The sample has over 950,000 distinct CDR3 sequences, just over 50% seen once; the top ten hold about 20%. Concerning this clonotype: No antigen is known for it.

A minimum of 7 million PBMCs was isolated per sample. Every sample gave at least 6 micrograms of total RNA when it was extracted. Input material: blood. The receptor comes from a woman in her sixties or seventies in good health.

This CDR3 reads CASSLVLATSGRGETQYF. For the CDR3, the DNA is TGCGCCAGCAGCTTGGTTTTGGCGACTAGCGGGAGAGGAGAGACCCAGTACTTC. This rearrangement joins TRBV5-1 to TRBJ2-5; TRBD2 aligns across 12 bases. This CDR3 comprises 18 residues. CDR1 SGHRS and CDR2 YFSETQ come from the germline V gene. With 0 bases clipped from V and 4 bases from J, the junction kept 10 bases outside the gene matches. Complete variable domain (other parts from reference TRBV5-1 and TRBJ2-5): KAGVTQTPRYLIKTRGQQVTLSCSPISGHRSVSWYQQTPGQGLQFLFEYFSETQRNKGNFPGRFSGRQFSNSRSEMNVSTLELGDSALYLCASSLVLATSGRGETQYFGPGTRLLVL.